The 25 T cell receptor beta chains below were found in one sample sequenced in a study of breast tumors, draining lymph nodes, adjacent tissues. The lymph nodes were axillary draining lymph nodes from breast cancer patients. TCRdb re-derived calls from the multiplex PCR reads in MiXCR, one entry per CDR3 protein. Of around 230,000 distinct CDR3 sequences listed, 32% were seen once; the top ten hold just over 1.4%. Source material: axillary lymph node tissue. These receptors were taken from a female donor with breast cancer. Some clones in this sample may be carry-over from other donors' samples.

This clonotype was picked up many times. The V gene is TRBV14, the J gene TRBJ2-7, with TRBD2 matching over 12 bases. Germline CDR1 reads SGHDN; CDR2 reads FVKESK. With 3 bases clipped from V and 8 bases from J, the junction kept 11 bases outside the gene matches. The CDR3 covers 16 residues. CDR3 residues: CASSHRPEGLAGKQYF. The CDR3 bases are TGTGCCAGCAGCCACCGACCAGAGGGACTAGCGGGCAAGCAGTACTTC. Full variable domain (missing parts from reference TRBV14 and TRBJ2-7): EAGVTQFPSHSVIEKGQTVTLRCDPISGHDNLYWYRRVMGKEIKFLLHFVKESKQDESGMPNNRFLAERTGGTYSTLKVQPAELEDSGVYFCASSHRPEGLAGKQYFGPGTRLTVT.

The CDR3 region is CASRSTGTGKTQYF. The CDR3 region has the DNA TGTGCCAGCAGATCGACAGGGACGGGGAAGACCCAGTACTTC. The chain couples TRBV28 to TRBJ2-5; 7 bases match TRBD1. V shed 6 bases, J shed 6 bases, and the junction held 10 bases outside the gene matches. Germline assignment: CDR1 MDHEN and CDR2 SYDVKM. This CDR3 has 14 residues.

The rearrangement links TRBV20-1 to TRBJ2-5; 7 bases fit TRBD2. The CDR3 runs 15 residues. V shed 0 bases, J shed 9 bases, and the junction held 13 bases outside the gene matches. CDR1 and CDR2 (germline): DFQATT, SNEGSKA (reference sequence). The CDR3 nucleotides read TGCAGTGCTAGAGACGGGGAGGGGTTCCATCAGCCCCAGTACTTC. This encodes CSARDGEGFHQPQYF.

About this clonotype: This may arise from a read error, as a much more abundant clone is one base away. The chain joins TRBV18 to TRBJ2-2; D not resolved. From germline, CDR1 is KGHSH and CDR2 LQKENI. CDR3 size: 13 residues. This CDR3 reads CASPPGRTGELFF. The CDR3, as DNA: TGTGCCAGCCCACCCGGAAGGACCGGGGAGCTGTTTTTT.

The table lists this clonotype with many counts. V gene TRBV12-3 or TRBV12-4 combines with J gene TRBJ2-5, with D perhaps given as TRBD1 or TRBD2 (5 bases each). Trimming cost V 5 bases and J 0 bases, with 16 bases left between them. This CDR3 has 16 amino acids. The CDR3 bases are TGTGCCAGCAGTCTTGCTCGAGGGACCAACCAAGAGACCCAGTACTTC. Amino acids: CASSLARGTNQETQYF.

There are a few counts of this clonotype. One base away lies a much larger clone, so this may be a sequencing read error. This chain joins TRBV9 and TRBJ2-1; 10 bases map to TRBD2. There are 14 residues in the CDR3. Germline CDR1 SGDLS, CDR2 YYNGEE. The CDR3 spells CASSVSLAGAEQSF. The CDR3 DNA reads TGTGCCAGCAGCGTATCCCTAGCGGGAGCTGAGCAGTCCTTC.

This clonotype was picked up a small number of times. A read error may be the cause here, since a much bigger clone is one base away. The J gene is TRBJ2-1, the V gene TRBV20-1; a possible D gene is TRBD1 (5 bases). This CDR3 spans 12 amino acids. Germline V gene sequence: CDR1 DFQATT, CDR2 SNEGSKA (reference sequence). Trimming stripped 6 bases from V and 15 bases from J, with 21 bases between. This CDR3 reads CSAQENYNGPFF. Written as DNA, the CDR3 is TGCAGTGCACAGGAGAACTACAATGGGCCGTTCTTC.

With respect to this clonotype: A read error may be the cause here, since a much bigger clone is one base away. J is TRBJ1-2 and V is TRBV6-2 or TRBV6-3; D is unresolved. Germline V gene lookup returns CDR1 MNHEY and CDR2 SVGEGT. This CDR3 contains 12 residues. CDR3 DNA: TGTGCCGGCAGTGACCTCAGCTATGGCTACACCTTC. Translation: CAGSDLSYGYTF.

This clonotype showed up many times. The gene calls are TRBV5-1 and TRBJ2-5; D not certain. The CDR3 is made up of 15 amino acids. Trimming cost V 0 bases and J 1 base, with 10 bases left between them. Germline CDR1 reads SGHRS; CDR2 reads YFSETQ. The CDR3 here is CASSLAVNSQETQYF. The DNA of the CDR3 is TGCGCCAGCAGCTTGGCCGTAAACAGCCAAGAGACCCAGTACTTC.

This chain joins TRBV7-2 and TRBJ1-6, with 7 positions matching TRBD1. The CDR3 contains 15 residues. With 5 bases clipped from V and 9 bases from J, the junction kept 10 bases outside the gene matches. CDR1 SGHTA and CDR2 FQGNSA come from the germline V gene. The CDR3 here is CASSPDRNVGSPLHF. The CDR3 DNA reads as TGTGCCAGCAGCCCGGACAGGAATGTAGGTTCACCCCTCCACTTT.

This clonotype was counted at least ten times. J is TRBJ1-5 and V is TRBV4-1, with TRBD1 as a possible D gene (5 bases). The CDR3 sequence is 14 residues long. Germline V gene lookup returns CDR1 MGHRA and CDR2 YSYEKL. V dropped 6 bases and J dropped 3 bases, with 12 bases sitting between them. This CDR3 is CASRDKGVNQPQHF. DNA for the CDR3: TGCGCCAGCAGGGACAAAGGCGTCAATCAGCCCCAGCATTTT.

This clonotype was seen at least ten times. This sequence joins TRBV12-3 or TRBV12-4 and TRBJ2-7, with 8 bases that match TRBD1. This CDR3 is 15 amino acids long. Trimming took 6 bases from V and 1 from J; bases not matched to a gene: 8. Here the CDR3 DNA reads TGTGCCAGCAGATTGGGGCAGGGGGCGTCCTACGAGCAGTACTTC. Protein product: CASRLGQGASYEQYF.

Many counts were recorded for this clonotype. This chain links TRBV10-3 with TRBJ1-6, with 7 bases aligning to TRBD1. CDR3 length: 14 residues. CDR1 is ENHRY and CDR2 is SYGVKD in the germline V gene. Unmatched junction bases numbered 3, after V lost 5 bases and J lost 5 bases. The CDR3 region has the DNA TGTGCCATCAGTATGACAGGGAATAATTCACCCCTCCACTTT. Translation: CAISMTGNNSPLHF.

This clonotype came up many times. J is TRBJ2-5 and V is TRBV20-1, with a tentative D call TRBD2 (5 bases). From germline, CDR1 is DFQATT and CDR2 SNEGSKA (reference sequence). The CDR3 is 13 amino acids. Between the trimmed V and J ends, which lost 5 bases and 7 bases, there was a span of 17 bases. CDR3 sequence: CSAAVAHMPTQYF. DNA of the CDR3: TGCAGTGCTGCCGTAGCGCATATGCCGACCCAGTACTTC.

This clonotype was seen more than once but under ten times. The chain uses TRBV28 and TRBJ2-2, with D unclear. Germline CDR1 MDHEN, CDR2 SYDVKM. The CDR3 length is 14 residues. V was clipped by 6 bases and J by 1 base, with 9 bases between them. The DNA of the CDR3 is TGTGCCAGCAGCGAAGCGATGAACACCGGGGAGCTGTTTTTT. Translating it yields CASSEAMNTGELFF.

This clonotype was picked up many times. This chain connects TRBV6-5 to TRBJ1-4; 7 nucleotides line up with TRBD1. The CDR3 is 14 residues long. Looked up from germline, CDR1 is MNHEY and CDR2 is SVGAGI. After removal of 4 bases from V and 5 bases from J, the junction contained 4 bases not matched to a gene. CDR3 region: CASSSGQPNEKLFF. As DNA, the CDR3 is TGTGCCAGCAGTTCGGGACAGCCGAATGAAAAACTGTTTTTT.

This clonotype was observed at least ten times. V and J are TRBV5-1 and TRBJ2-2; 7 bases align to TRBD2. The CDR3 length is 15 residues. CDR1 SGHRS and CDR2 YFSETQ come from the germline V gene. Trimming removed 4 bases from V and 0 bases from J; junction bases left unmatched: 3. The CDR3 DNA reads as TGCGCCAGCAGCCCCGGACTAGCGAACACCGGGGAGCTGTTTTTT. Encoded protein: CASSPGLANTGELFF.

This clonotype was detected only a few times. This chain connects TRBV20-1 to TRBJ1-1; D is uncertain. Looked up from germline, CDR1 is DFQATT and CDR2 is SNEGSKA (reference sequence). The CDR3 extends over 12 amino acids. V was pared by 3 bases and J by 1 base, with 6 bases between. CDR3 in DNA: TGCAGTGCTAGCGTCAAGAACACTGAAGCTTTCTTT. The encoded protein is CSASVKNTEAFF.

As concerns this clonotype: It may be a read error: a sequence one base away is much more abundant. This chain uses TRBV19 with TRBJ2-1, with 8 bases matching TRBD2. From germline, CDR1 is LNHDA and CDR2 SQIVND (reference sequence). The CDR3 has 14 amino acids. After removal of 6 bases from V and 6 bases from J, the junction contained 7 bases not matched to a gene. For the CDR3, the DNA is TGTGCCAGTAGGAGGACTAGCAAAAGCAATGAGCAGTTCTTC. Protein: CASRRTSKSNEQFF.

This clonotype was picked up many times. The V and J genes are TRBV20-1 and TRBJ2-7; 10 nucleotides match TRBD2. V lost 3 bases to trimming and J lost 6 bases; unmatched junction nucleotides: 14. Germline V gene sequence: CDR1 DFQATT, CDR2 SNEGSKA (reference sequence). The CDR3 contains 16 residues. The CDR3 bases are TGCAGTGCTAGTGCCACTAGCGGGACTACCCCAGGCGAGCAGTACTTC. This sequence encodes CSASATSGTTPGEQYF.

This clonotype was recorded at least ten times. This chain links TRBV20-1 with TRBJ1-5; 8 positions agree with TRBD1. J lost 5 bases, V lost 6 bases, and 6 bases had no gene match. There are 13 residues in the CDR3. Per germline, CDR1 DFQATT and CDR2 SNEGSKA (reference sequence). The CDR3 DNA is TGCAGTGCGCATCCAGGGGGCGATCAGCCCCAGCATTTT. Encoded protein: CSAHPGGDQPQHF.

About this clonotype: This clone may be a read error of a much larger clone one base away. V gene TRBV7-9 combines with J gene TRBJ1-2; D gene unclear. This CDR3 has 15 residues. CDR1 and CDR2 (germline): SEHNR, FQNEAQ (reference sequence). The CDR3 reads CARSSDSATASGYPF. The CDR3 nucleotides read TGTGCCAGAAGCTCAGACTCGGCCACTGCGTCTGGCTACCCCTTC.

This clonotype has only a few counts. This clone may be a read error of a much larger clone one base away. The CDR3 does not close with the conserved phenylalanine or tryptophan, likely indicating a read error. The chain is built from TRBV19 and TRBJ2-5; D call uncertain. The CDR3 covers 13 residues. Trimming removed 6 bases from V and 4 bases from J, with 12 bases in between. The germline CDR1 and CDR2 sequences are LNHDA and SQIVND (reference sequence). This CDR3 is CASRIPSTETQYL. CDR3 DNA: TGTGCCAGTAGAATCCCCTCGACAGAGACCCAGTACCTC.

This clonotype has a count of ten or more. The genes are TRBV11-3 and TRBJ2-1, with 9 bases fitting TRBD2. Germline V gene sequence: CDR1 SGHNT, CDR2 YENEEA. The CDR3 is 15 residues long. The trim removed 5 bases at V and 4 bases at J, leaving 6 bases unmatched. CDR3 DNA sequence: TGTGCCAGCAGCCGTAGACTAGCGGAATACAATGAGCAGTTCTTC. Translated, it gives CASSRRLAEYNEQFF.

This clonotype was detected ten times or more. The chain carries TRBV7-2 and TRBJ2-7; D is unresolved. Between the trimmed V and J ends, which lost 8 bases and 6 bases, there was a span of 17 bases. The germline V gene has CDR1 SGHTA and CDR2 FQGNSA. The CDR3 extends over 13 amino acids. CDR3 nucleotides: TGTGCCAGCCGCTCACCAGGCCTCCCCGAGCAGTACTTC. Translation gives CASRSPGLPEQYF.